Below are 32 T cell receptor beta chains sequenced from a single sample in a study of CXCR3-negative and CXCR3-positive naive CD8 T cells. Study findings and constraints: TRB CDR3 hydrophobicity was greater in CXCR3-positive naive cells than in CXCR3-negative naive cells.

In preparing the TRB cDNA libraries, 5' RACE with UMI labels was used. Reanalyzing the 5' RACE reads, TCRdb keeps one entry per CDR3 protein, without DNA. The table lists approximately 48,000 distinct CDR3 sequences, with 0.56% in the top ten. Their antigens are not known. The sequenced sample consisted of naive CXCR3+ CD8+ T cells from blood. The subset here: CD45RO-CCR7+CD27+CD95- naive CD8+ T cells expressing CXCR3 (TNR3+). The source of these receptors is a human donor in good health. Some clones in this sample may be carry-over from other donors' samples.

The V gene is TRBV6-2 or TRBV6-3, the J gene TRBJ2-6. The germline V gene has CDR1 MNHEY and CDR2 SVGEGT. This CDR3 is 17 amino acids long. This CDR3 is CASSYSKGYSGANVLTF.

The J gene is TRBJ2-7, the V gene TRBV5-1. CDR3 length: 14 amino acids. In germline, CDR1 is SGHRS, CDR2 YFSETQ. CDR3 amino acids: CASSLGGGTYEQYF. Based on the CDR3 plus reference TRBV5-1 and TRBJ2-7, the full variable domain is KAGVTQTPRYLIKTRGQQVTLSCSPISGHRSVSWYQQTPGQGLQFLFEYFSETQRNKGNFPGRFSGRQFSNSRSEMNVSTLELGDSALYLCASSLGGGTYEQYFGPGTRLTVT.

The rearrangement links TRBV6-4 to TRBJ2-1; no DNA is available, so the TRBD2 call from TCRdb remains unchecked. CDR1 and CDR2 from the germline V gene are MRHNA and SNTAGT. The CDR3 loop spans 16 amino acids. The CDR3 sequence is CASSDSGAQPASEQFF.

The chain has TRBV5-1 and TRBJ1-3. Germline V lookup: CDR1 SGHRS, CDR2 YFSETQ. CDR3 length equals 16 residues. CDR3 loop: CASKPSWGIFGNTIYF.

Here the CDR3 reads CASSPGQGSYEQYF. This rearrangement joins TRBV11-1 to TRBJ2-7; TCRdb's D call, TRBD1, is unchecked because there is no DNA. CDR1 is SGHAT, CDR2 FQDESV, per germline (reference sequence). The CDR3 is 14 amino acids. The whole variable domain, filled in from reference TRBV11-1 and TRBJ2-7, reads EAEVAQSPRYKITEKSQAVAFWCDPISGHATLYWYRQILGQGPELLVQFQDESVVDDSQLPKDRFSAERLKGVDSTLKIQPAELGDSAMYLCASSPGQGSYEQYFGPGTRLTVT.

V and J are TRBV12-3 or TRBV12-4 and TRBJ2-3. The CDR3 loop spans 14 amino acids. This CDR3 reads CASSTGPSTDTQYF.

The V gene is TRBV6-2 or TRBV6-3, the J gene TRBJ2-7; TCRdb's D call, TRBD2, is unchecked because there is no DNA. Germline V gene lookup returns CDR1 MNHEY and CDR2 SVGEGT. The CDR3 sequence is 14 residues long. CDR3 amino acids: CATHSGRPLGEQYF.

This rearrangement joins TRBV7-2 to TRBJ1-1; without DNA, the TCRdb call of TRBD1 cannot be checked. This CDR3 region has 18 residues. The germline gives CDR1 SGHTA, CDR2 FQGNSA. The CDR3 here is CASSLARWAGGMDTEAFF.

The chain is built from TRBV29-1 and TRBJ1-1. This CDR3 has 11 residues. The germline CDR1 and CDR2 sequences are SQVTM and ANQGSEA. CDR3 amino acids: CSVDWRTEAFF.

The CDR3: CASSRHQLGETQYF. The rearrangement joins TRBV7-7 to TRBJ2-5. The CDR3 runs 14 residues. CDR1 and CDR2 (germline): SSHAT, FNYEAQ (reference sequence).

V and J are TRBV6-4 and TRBJ2-1; TCRdb's assignment of TRBD2 cannot be checked, as there is no DNA. CDR1 MRHNA and CDR2 SNTAGT come from the germline V gene. The CDR3 contains 15 residues. The CDR3 spells CASSAPGLAYNEQFF.

The chain recombines TRBV7-9 with TRBJ1-1; TCRdb designates TRBD1, a call that cannot be tested without DNA. CDR1 is SEHNR and CDR2 is FQNEAQ in the germline V gene (reference sequence). The CDR3 runs to 14 residues. This CDR3 is CASSLNGGLTEAFF.

The genes are TRBV5-1 and TRBJ2-5; the D call from TCRdb, TRBD2, cannot be confirmed without DNA. The V gene's germline CDR1 is SGHRS and CDR2 YFSETQ. This CDR3 is built from 16 residues. Here the CDR3 reads CASSPNLIAGEETQYF.

The V call is TRBV12-3 or TRBV12-4, the J call TRBJ2-7; the TCRdb call, TRBD2, lacks DNA for checking. This CDR3 region has 17 residues. CDR3: CASSFFGLGLVSYEQYF.

The V call is TRBV6-2 or TRBV6-3, the J call TRBJ2-2; TCRdb's assignment of TRBD1 cannot be checked, as there is no DNA. The CDR3 loop spans 14 amino acids. CDR1 MNHEY and CDR2 SVGEGT come from the germline V gene. The CDR3 loop reads CASSFSFRDGELFF.

The chain carries TRBV27 and TRBJ1-2. This CDR3 has 13 amino acids. The V gene's germline CDR1 is MNHEY and CDR2 SMNVEV (reference sequence). CDR3 protein: CASSLLSGYGYTF.

CDR3 residues: CASSLPRGNLSYEQYF. The rearrangement links TRBV7-2 to TRBJ2-7; TCRdb reports TRBD1, a call that lacks DNA to check it against. Germline lookup yields CDR1 SGHTA and CDR2 FQGNSA. The CDR3 totals 16 residues.

The rearrangement links TRBV7-2 to TRBJ2-1. The CDR3 has 13 amino acids. Germline V gene lookup returns CDR1 SGHTA and CDR2 FQGNSA. This CDR3 is CASSRLLYNEQFF.

The CDR3: CASSVVGAHEQYF. The gene calls are TRBV9 and TRBJ2-7. The CDR3 length is 13 residues. Germline values: CDR1 SGDLS, CDR2 YYNGEE.

The gene calls are TRBV7-9 and TRBJ1-4; TCRdb proposes TRBD1, but this gene call is untestable without DNA. Germline loops: CDR1 SEHNR, CDR2 FQNEAQ (reference sequence). The CDR3 contains 15 residues. CDR3 residues: CASSNRDRPNEKLFF.

The genes are TRBV7-6 and TRBJ2-1; TCRdb lists TRBD2, though no DNA is available to test this call. The CDR3 has 14 amino acids. In germline, CDR1 is SGHVS, CDR2 FNYEAQ. The CDR3 loop is CACSLGETGNEQFF.

V is TRBV29-1 and J is TRBJ1-2; TCRdb gives TRBD1 as the D gene, but with no DNA this cannot be confirmed. Germline loops: CDR1 SQVTM, CDR2 ANQGSEA. This CDR3 region has 14 residues. CDR3 residues: CSVVGQGAAWGYTF.

The V gene is TRBV9, the J gene TRBJ2-1. This CDR3 contains 14 residues. CDR1 and CDR2 from the germline V gene are SGDLS and YYNGEE. The CDR3 region is CASSVGGTYNEQFF.

The chain couples TRBV2 to TRBJ2-3; TCRdb picks TRBD2, but there is no DNA to check that call. CDR3 length: 16 residues. Looked up from germline, CDR1 is SNHLY and CDR2 is FYNNEI. The CDR3 loop is CASSDRGGRGTDTQYF. The full variable domain, rest sourced from reference TRBV2 and TRBJ2-3, is EPEVTQTPSHQVTQMGQEVILRCVPISNHLYFYWYRQILGQKVEFLVSFYNNEISEKSEIFDDQFSVERPDGSNFTLKIRSTKLEDSAMYFCASSDRGGRGTDTQYFGPGTRLTVL.

The chain joins TRBV7-9 to TRBJ2-2. Germline lookup yields CDR1 SEHNR and CDR2 FQNEAQ (reference sequence). This CDR3 spans 11 amino acids. The chain's CDR3 is CASTYTGELFF.

The rearrangement links TRBV29-1 to TRBJ2-7; TCRdb's D call of TRBD1 is untestable without DNA. The CDR3 has 14 residues. Looked up from germline, CDR1 is SQVTM and CDR2 is ANQGSEA. The CDR3: CSVTGQEDSYEQYF.

The chain combines TRBV7-9 with TRBJ1-5. CDR1 is SEHNR and CDR2 is FQNEAQ in the germline V gene (reference sequence). This CDR3 comprises 13 residues. CDR3 region: CASSLGGYQPQHF.

The J gene is TRBJ2-7, the V gene TRBV27. CDR3 length equals 13 residues. Germline assignment: CDR1 MNHEY and CDR2 SMNVEV (reference sequence). The CDR3 protein is CASSLSAAYEQYF.

The J gene is TRBJ2-2, the V gene TRBV7-9; the TRBD1 assignment by TCRdb is unverifiable without DNA. The CDR3 consists of 16 residues. CDR1 SEHNR and CDR2 FQNEAQ come from the germline V gene (reference sequence). CDR3 amino acids: CASSFYRGRNTGELFF.

The chain links TRBV29-1 to TRBJ2-1; the D call from TCRdb, TRBD1, cannot be confirmed without DNA. From germline, CDR1 is SQVTM and CDR2 ANQGSEA. There are 12 residues in the CDR3. The CDR3 protein is CRVEDTGDEQFF.

The chain joins TRBV4-3 to TRBJ1-6; TCRdb names TRBD1, which stays unverified in the absence of DNA. The CDR3 sequence is 16 residues long. Germline values: CDR1 LGHNA, CDR2 YSLEER. Here the CDR3 reads CASSQDRGAFNSPLHF.

The chain links TRBV29-1 to TRBJ2-2; as DNA is missing, the TRBD1 call by TCRdb cannot be tested. The length of the CDR3 is 15 residues. CDR1 is SQVTM, CDR2 ANQGSEA, per germline. This chain's CDR3 is CSGGGGQHPTGELFF.